These 10 T cell receptor beta chains came from one sample sequenced in a study of blood T cells in healthy people across ages. Next came a second PCR, run for roughly 6 to 11 cycles, which used a sample-barcoded 5' primer along with a J-beta primer mix. TCRdb itself ran the 5' RACE reads through MiXCR, one entry per CDR3 protein. The data contain fewer than 750,000 distinct CDR3 sequences, around half of them singletons. Material: blood. Receptors were obtained from a man older than 75 in good health.

The chain is built from TRBV9 and TRBJ2-3, with TRBD2 matching 7 bases. The CDR3 runs to 15 residues. V gave up 1 base and J gave up 1 base; unmatched junction bases: 3. The germline CDR1 and CDR2 sequences are SGDLS and YYNGEE. DNA of the CDR3: TGTGCCAGCAGCGTATATGGGGGGGGCACAGATACGCAGTATTTT. It specifies CASSVYGGGTDTQYF.

J is TRBJ2-3 and V is TRBV5-1, with TRBD2 matching over 9 bases. Trimming cost V 3 bases and J 6 bases; bases outside gene matches: 5. CDR3 length equals 14 residues. CDR1 is SGHRS and CDR2 is YFSETQ in the germline V gene. CDR3 sequence: CASSSLAGQDTQYF. CDR3 nucleotides: TGCGCCAGCAGCTCACTAGCGGGTCAGGATACGCAGTATTTT.

This sequence joins TRBV21-1 and TRBJ1-4; no check of the table's D call, TRBD1, against the DNA was made. TRBV21-1 constitutes a pseudogene. CDR3 size: 18 residues. Here the CDR3 DNA reads TGTGCCAGCAGCAAAGATAGGGACAGGGGTGCAACTAATGAAAAACTGTTTTTT. Its protein is CASSKDRDRGATNEKLFF.

The chain carries TRBV18 and TRBJ2-1; TRBD2 aligns across 9 bases. The CDR3 is 16 residues long. V was clipped by 1 base and J by 12 bases; unmatched bases: 13. Germline assignment: CDR1 KGHSH and CDR2 LQKENI. CDR3 DNA sequence: TGTGCCAGCTCACCACATGTTGCGGGAGGGGGCTTTGTGCAGTTCTTC. Translating gives CASSPHVAGGGFVQFF.

This clonotype has more than one count but fewer than ten. V and J are TRBV9 and TRBJ2-1; TRBD2 aligns across 15 bases. The V gene end was trimmed by 3 bases and the J gene end by 7 bases; junction bases not matched to a gene: 5. Germline V gene lookup returns CDR1 SGDLS and CDR2 YYNGEE. The CDR3 is made up of 16 amino acids. The chain's CDR3 is CASSAGLAGGPNEQFF. CDR3 coding DNA: TGTGCCAGCAGCGCCGGACTAGCGGGAGGGCCGAATGAGCAGTTCTTC.

This clonotype turned up a few times. V usage is TRBV20-1 and J usage is TRBJ2-1; D remains ambiguous. Trimming left V 1 base short and J 5 bases short, with 9 bases between. The CDR3 is 13 residues long. Germline values: CDR1 DFQATT, CDR2 SNEGSKA (reference sequence). The CDR3 region is CSARVAGNNEQFF. Here the CDR3 DNA reads TGCAGTGCTAGAGTAGCCGGAAACAATGAGCAGTTCTTC.

This clonotype was seen ten or more times. The chain is built from TRBV7-9 and TRBJ2-1, with 7 bases matching TRBD1. This CDR3 has 15 amino acids. The J segment lost 4 bases and the V segment lost 5 bases, leaving 8 bases of the junction unmatched. Germline V gene sequence: CDR1 SEHNR, CDR2 FQNEAQ (reference sequence). CDR3 amino acids: CASSRGQINYNEQFF. The CDR3 nucleotides read TGTGCCAGCAGCCGGGGACAGATTAATTACAATGAGCAGTTCTTC.

This rearrangement joins TRBV20-1 to TRBJ2-5; D tentatively reads TRBD1 or TRBD2 (6 bases each). This CDR3 comprises 11 residues. Germline assignment: CDR1 DFQATT and CDR2 SNEGSKA (reference sequence). Deletions cut 6 bases from V and 4 bases from J, with 9 bases between. CDR3 in DNA: TGCAGTGCAGAGGGGGGAGAGACCCAGTACTTC. This codes for CSAEGGETQYF.

The chain's CDR3 is CSAPRGGLDGYTF. CDR3 DNA: TGCAGTGCTCCCCGAGGGGGGTTGGATGGCTACACCTTC. The chain has TRBV20-1 and TRBJ1-2, with a possible D match to TRBD1 (6 bases). The CDR3 is 13 amino acids. The V gene's germline CDR1 is DFQATT and CDR2 SNEGSKA (reference sequence). V gave up 5 bases and J gave up 6 bases, with 16 bases separating them.

This clonotype was detected a few times. The chain recombines TRBV7-2 with TRBJ2-6; D remains unclear. The CDR3 loop spans 15 amino acids. CDR1 and CDR2 from the germline V gene are SGHTA and FQGNSA. Trimming pared 0 bases from V and 5 bases from J, leaving 8 bases between. This chain's CDR3 is CASSLATNRANVLTF. The CDR3 DNA reads as TGTGCCAGCAGCTTAGCCACCAACCGGGCCAACGTCCTGACTTTC.